The next 22 T cell receptor beta chains were all read from a single sample in a study of CD8+CD57+ T cells in acquired aplastic anemia. Patients picked for sequencing had shown CD8+CD57+ cell expansion detected by flow cytometry. Profiling of TCR beta VDJ combinations and CDR3 sequences used genomic DNA as template. MiXCR, applied by TCRdb to the reads, yields one record per CDR3 protein. The table records some 150,000 distinct CDR3 sequences, roughly 48% of them present only once. The sample comprised sorted CD4+, CD8+, or CD8+CD57+ T cells (not recorded which) from PBMCs. The origin of the receptors is a human donor with aplastic anemia.

In the case of this clonotype: Relative to the germline gene, one junction end is altered; a read error may explain this. The J gene is TRBJ1-2, the V gene TRBV20-1, with TRBD1 identical over 9 bases. Per the germline V gene, CDR1 is DFQATT and CDR2 is SNEGSKA (reference sequence). This CDR3 has 15 residues. CDR3 protein: CSVVPNGQGTSASLF. CDR3 DNA: TGCAGTGTTGTACCGAACGGACAGGGGACCTCCGCTTCACTCTTC.

This clonotype showed up many times. The chain couples TRBV19 to TRBJ1-1; 7 positions agree with TRBD1. CDR1 and CDR2 from the germline V gene are LNHDA and SQIVND (reference sequence). The V and J ends lost 4 bases and 9 bases, in that order; junction bases with no gene match: 11. CDR3 length: 14 residues. Here the CDR3 DNA reads TGTGCCAGTAGTAACCCGCAGGGGGTGACTAAAGCTTTCTTT. Translating it yields CASSNPQGVTKAFF.

This clonotype was observed many times. The chain uses TRBV19 and TRBJ1-2; D ambiguous. In germline, CDR1 is LNHDA, CDR2 SQIVND (reference sequence). This CDR3 has 16 amino acids. V was cut by 2 bases and J by 4 bases, with 17 bases left in between. Written as DNA, the CDR3 is TGTGCCAGTAGTATAAGAGTCCCGCCTCCTGCCTATGGCTACACCTTC. Residues: CASSIRVPPPAYGYTF.

The rearrangement joins TRBV12-3 or TRBV12-4 to TRBJ2-7; D possibly uses TRBD1 or TRBD2 (5 bases each). The CDR3 contains 16 residues. V was trimmed by 4 bases and J by 1 base, leaving 17 bases between them. CDR3 sequence (DNA): TGTGCCAGCAGTTCCCCCCGGGACCACTTATCCTACGAGCAGTACTTC. This sequence encodes CASSSPRDHLSYEQYF.

This sequence joins TRBV5-6 and TRBJ2-7, with TRBD1 matching over 7 bases. This CDR3 region has 15 residues. V gave up 3 bases and J gave up 6 bases; unmatched junction bases: 12. Germline V gene sequence: CDR1 SGHDT, CDR2 YYEEEE. CDR3 bases: TGTGCCAGCAGCTACCAGACAGGGATCTCCAGCGAGCAGTACTTC. It encodes CASSYQTGISSEQYF. The full variable domain, completed using reference TRBV5-6 and TRBJ2-7, is DAGVTQSPTHLIKTRGQQVTLRCSPKSGHDTVSWYQQALGQGPQFIFQYYEEEERQRGNFPDRFSGHQFPNYSSELNVNALLLGDSALYLCASSYQTGISSEQYFGPGTRLTVT.

J is TRBJ2-7 and V is TRBV13; D may match TRBD1 or TRBD2 (5 bases each). CDR1 and CDR2 from the germline V gene are PRHDT and FYEKMQ (reference sequence). Between the trimmed V and J ends, which lost 4 bases and 2 bases, there was a span of 15 bases. This CDR3 comprises 15 residues. In DNA, the CDR3 is TGTGCCAGCAGCTCAAGAGGGGACGGAGCCTACGAGCAGTACTTC. It translates to CASSSRGDGAYEQYF.

This clonotype was picked up one time. This chain joins TRBV2 and TRBJ2-5; TRBD2 is a possible D gene (7 bases). CDR3 size: 15 residues. Germline V gene sequence: CDR1 SNHLY, CDR2 FYNNEI. Trimming pared 7 bases from V and 4 bases from J, leaving 19 bases between. The CDR3 spells CASKVGGADIETQYF. The CDR3 coding sequence is TGTGCCAGCAAGGTGGGGGGGGCTGACATAGAGACCCAGTACTTC.

V usage is TRBV19 and J usage is TRBJ1-1; possibly TRBD1 for D (5 bases). The CDR3 is 16 amino acids. The germline V gene encodes CDR1 LNHDA and CDR2 SQIVND (reference sequence). The ends were cut back, 5 bases at V and 0 bases at J, with 16 bases in the middle. The CDR3 bases are TGTGCCAGTAGTTCGGGACGGTTCAACATGAACACTGAAGCTTTCTTT. This codes for CASSSGRFNMNTEAFF.

This sequence joins TRBV10-3 and TRBJ2-3, with TRBD2 matching 9 bases. The CDR3 consists of 15 residues. Germline CDR1 ENHRY, CDR2 SYGVKD. The V segment lost 5 bases and the J segment 4 bases; nucleotides outside the gene matches: 7. The CDR3 protein is CAISPGTSSADTQYF. DNA for the CDR3: TGTGCCATCAGTCCCGGGACTAGCAGCGCAGATACGCAGTATTTT.

This clonotype was seen at least ten times. The rearrangement links TRBV7-2 to TRBJ2-7; the D gene is possibly TRBD1 (5 bases). Per the germline V gene, CDR1 is SGHTA and CDR2 is FQGNSA. V was clipped by 1 base and J by 2 bases, with 9 bases between them. This CDR3 comprises 14 residues. The CDR3 nucleotides read TGTGCCAGCAGCTTAGAAGTCAGGGCCTACGAGCAGTACTTC. This gives the protein CASSLEVRAYEQYF.

V and J are TRBV19 and TRBJ2-3; TRBD1 is a possible D gene (6 bases). The CDR3 totals 15 residues. Trimming cost V 3 bases and J 2 bases, with 12 bases left between them. Germline CDR1 LNHDA, CDR2 SQIVND (reference sequence). In nucleotides, the CDR3 is TGTGCCAGTAGTATTCGAGGGGGTTACACAGATACGCAGTATTTT. Amino acid sequence: CASSIRGGYTDTQYF.

This clonotype was counted a few times. The chain carries TRBV12-5 and TRBJ2-1; TRBD2 agrees at 12 bases. Germline V gene sequence: CDR1 LGHNT, CDR2 FRNRAP. The J segment lost 6 bases and the V segment lost 0 bases, leaving 12 bases of the junction unmatched. CDR3 length: 19 residues. CDR3 in amino acids: CASGLVLGLAGGPINEQFF. In nucleotides, the CDR3 is TGTGCTAGTGGTTTGGTACTTGGGCTAGCGGGGGGGCCTATCAATGAGCAGTTCTTC.

This clonotype came up a few times. The rearrangement uses TRBV20-1 and TRBJ1-1, with D possibly being TRBD1 (5 bases). Germline V gene data show CDR1 as DFQATT and CDR2 as SNEGSKA (reference sequence). Trimming stripped 5 bases from V and 4 bases from J, with 17 bases between. There are 14 residues in the CDR3. CDR3: CSARGMTVGTEAFF. In nucleotides, the CDR3 is TGCAGTGCTCGAGGGATGACAGTGGGCACTGAAGCTTTCTTT.

The chain recombines TRBV6-5 with TRBJ2-5; 11 bases match TRBD2. Germline CDR1 MNHEY, CDR2 SVGAGI. The CDR3 runs 17 residues. J gave up 1 base and V 2 bases, and 6 bases lay outside the gene matches. In nucleotides, the CDR3 is TGTGCCAGCAGTTACCGCGAGACTAGCGGGATCCAAGAGACCCAGTACTTC. Protein product: CASSYRETSGIQETQYF.

This clonotype occurred many times. The J gene is TRBJ1-2, the V gene TRBV6-1, with D hard to call. The CDR3 has 13 residues. Germline assignment: CDR1 MNHNS and CDR2 SASEGT. Between the trimmed V and J ends, which lost 7 bases and 8 bases, there was a span of 17 bases. CDR3 loop: CASKSVGNGGYTF. DNA for the CDR3: TGTGCCAGCAAATCGGTGGGCAATGGGGGCTACACCTTC.

This clonotype was counted ten times or more. The CDR3 DNA follows: TGCAGTGCAACCGGCAGGGGTGGGTCCAATCAGCCCCAGCATTTT. Translating gives CSATGRGGSNQPQHF. The rearrangement joins TRBV20-1 to TRBJ1-5; a weak D match, TRBD1 (6 bases). CDR1 is DFQATT, CDR2 SNEGSKA, per germline (reference sequence). CDR3 length: 15 residues. Trimming shortened V by 6 bases and J by 3 bases, and 18 bases separated the two germline ends.

This clonotype showed up many times. J is TRBJ2-3 and V is TRBV19, with TRBD2 matching 10 bases. Germline lookup yields CDR1 LNHDA and CDR2 SQIVND (reference sequence). Losses at the gene ends were 1 base for V and 2 bases for J; bases not matched to a gene: 6. This CDR3 has 17 amino acids. CDR3 residues: CASSIGSGGVTTDTQYF. The CDR3 nucleotides read TGTGCCAGTAGTATAGGGAGCGGGGGGGTGACCACAGATACGCAGTATTTT.

This clonotype was seen repeatedly, ten times or more. This chain uses TRBV19 with TRBJ2-2, with D possibly matching TRBD2 (6 bases). V was cut by 3 bases and J by 0 bases, with 8 bases left in between. The CDR3 runs to 15 residues. Germline-derived CDR1 and CDR2 are LNHDA and SQIVND (reference sequence). The CDR3 bases are TGTGCCAGTAGTATCCCGGGGGCGAACACCGGGGAGCTGTTTTTT. This sequence encodes CASSIPGANTGELFF.

The V and J genes are TRBV25-1 and TRBJ1-2; D unclear. The V gene's germline CDR1 is MGHDK and CDR2 SYGVNS. This CDR3 has 11 residues. The V end lost 6 bases, the J end lost 4 bases, and 6 bases lay between the germline ends. The CDR3 here is CASREAYGYTF. In DNA form, the CDR3 reads TGTGCCAGCAGGGAGGCCTATGGCTACACCTTC.

On this clonotype itself: A much larger clonotype is one base distant, so this may be a read error. The chain employs TRBV4-1 and TRBJ2-7; D is undetermined. The germline V gene encodes CDR1 MGHRA and CDR2 YSYEKL. The CDR3 runs 15 residues. V dropped 0 bases and J dropped 2 bases, with 11 bases sitting between them. The CDR3 loop reads CASSQDQVSPYEQYF. The CDR3, as DNA: TGCGCCAGCAGCCAAGATCAAGTCAGCCCCTACGAGCAGTACTTC.

This clonotype was picked up many times. This chain links TRBV19 with TRBJ1-2; D not certain. Looked up from germline, CDR1 is LNHDA and CDR2 is SQIVND (reference sequence). With 5 bases removed from V and 4 bases from J, the gap between germline ends came to 8 bases. This CDR3 is built from 12 residues. The CDR3 nucleotides read TGTGCCAGTAGTCCGTCAGGCTATGGCTACACCTTC. Its protein is CASSPSGYGYTF.

This clonotype was counted ten times or more. The CDR3 bases are TGTGCCAGCAGTTACTGGCAGGGCAACTATGGCTACACCTTC. It encodes CASSYWQGNYGYTF. V gene TRBV6-5 combines with J gene TRBJ1-2; D perhaps matches TRBD1 (5 bases). There are 14 residues in the CDR3. Trimming left V 1 base short and J 2 bases short, with 8 bases between. The germline V gene encodes CDR1 MNHEY and CDR2 SVGAGI.